A selection of T cell receptor beta chains follows, all from one sample in a study of cytomegalovirus exposure and HLA in healthy donors. Profiling relied on immunoSEQ multiplex PCR, and the TCRdb table lists in-frame clones only, not all of them. The data contain about 110,000 clones, around 80% of them singletons. Sequencing used PBMCs. The receptors stem from a woman in her late teens or twenties in good health and CMV-seropositive. CDR3s include the opening cysteine and the closing phenylalanine or tryptophan. A D gene is named only where the DNA matches it firmly. Where a row states a size, it is once, few, many or the class of an expanded clone; other rows omit it.

V gene	clone size	D gene	J gene	CDR3 protein	CDR3 DNA
TRBV4-1	once	.	TRBJ2-5	CASSRDFSDETQYF	TGCGCCAGCAGCCGCGACTTCTCAGACGAGACCCAGTACTTC
TRBV2	.	TRBD1	TRBJ1-2	CASIPDRVGNGYTF	TGTGCCAGCATTCCGGACAGGGTCGGTAATGGCTACACCTTC
TRBV6-6	.	.	TRBJ1-2	CASMRPGTINYGYTF	TGTGCCAGCATGCGCCCCGGGACTATTAACTATGGCTACACCTTC
TRBV9	.	.	TRBJ2-3	CASASGNLLGTQYF	TGTGCCAGCGCCTCCGGGAACCTCTTGGGTACGCAGTATTTT
TRBV28	.	TRBD1	TRBJ1-1	CASSLWDRLSVF	TGTGCCAGCAGTTTGTGGGACAGGCTAAGTGTCTTT
TRBV6-6	.	.	TRBJ2-6	CASSSDNSGANVLTF	TGTGCCAGCAGTTCGGACAACTCTGGGGCCAACGTCCTGACTTTC
TRBV25-1	.	TRBD1	TRBJ1-4	CASSDPRQGARGKLFF	TGTGCCAGCAGTGACCCAAGACAGGGGGCGCGTGGAAAACTGTTTTTT
TRBV6-1	.	.	TRBJ2-2	CASRYSPGELFF	TGTGCCAGCAGATATAGCCCCGGGGAGCTGTTTTTT
TRBV7-9	.	.	TRBJ1-1	CASSFRMGSTEAFF	TGTGCCAGCAGCTTTCGCATGGGGAGCACTGAAGCTTTCTTT
TRBV5-1	.	.	TRBJ1-4	CASSSQNRVPNEKLFF	TGCGCCAGCAGCAGCCAGAACAGGGTTCCTAATGAAAAACTGTTTTTT
TRBV7-2	.	.	TRBJ1-2	CASSLVSGGDYGYTF	TGTGCCAGCAGCTTAGTTTCGGGGGGCGACTATGGCTACACCTTC
TRBV30	.	TRBD1	TRBJ1-2	CAWRGTGVGGYTF	TGTGCCTGGAGAGGGACAGGGGTGGGCGGCTACACCTTC
TRBV19	.	.	TRBJ1-4	CASSIDLEATNEKLFF	TGTGCCAGTAGTATAGATCTTGAGGCAACTAATGAAAAACTGTTTTTT
TRBV6-1	.	.	TRBJ2-3	CASSLGTPNTDTQYF	TGTGCCAGCAGCCTCGGGACTCCAAACACAGATACGCAGTATTTT
TRBV25-1	.	TRBD1	TRBJ1-1	CASSEYGTGVSTEAFF	TGTGCCAGCAGTGAATATGGGACAGGGGTAAGCACTGAAGCTTTCTTT
TRBV7-9	.	.	TRBJ2-2	CASSLLAGTGELFF	TGTGCCAGCAGCTTACTAGCTGGCACCGGGGAGCTGTTTTTT
TRBV7-9	.	.	TRBJ1-2	CASSPPKEENGYTF	TGTGCCAGCAGTCCTCCCAAGGAGGAGAATGGCTACACCTTC
TRBV4-2	.	.	TRBJ2-3	CASSRPRGTDTQYF	TGTGCCAGCAGCCGACCACGGGGCACAGATACGCAGTATTTT
TRBV6-1	.	.	TRBJ1-4	CASSTGSTNEKLFF	TGTGCCAGCAGTACAGGGTCCACTAATGAAAAACTGTTTTTT
TRBV29-1	once	.	TRBJ2-5	CSAGLIPGLEETQYF	TGCAGCGCAGGGTTGATACCAGGGCTTGAAGAGACCCAGTACTTC
TRBV20-1	.	TRBD1	TRBJ1-2	CKSTGDYGYTF	TGCAAATCGACAGGGGACTATGGCTACACCTTC
TRBV6-5	.	.	TRBJ1-2	CASSYQGLDGYTF	TGTGCCAGCAGCTACCAGGGACTAGATGGCTACACCTTC
TRBV5-8	.	.	TRBJ2-5	CASSLGGGGTGFQETQYF	TGTGCCAGCAGCTTGGGGGGCGGCGGGACTGGCTTCCAAGAGACCCAGTACTTC
TRBV20-1	.	.	TRBJ2-1	CSPRENEQFF	TGCAGTCCCCGAGAGAATGAGCAGTTCTTC
TRBV2	.	.	TRBJ1-5	CASRERPGLQPQHF	TGTGCCAGCAGGGAACGGCCAGGGTTGCAGCCCCAGCATTTT
TRBV6-4	.	.	TRBJ1-2	CASSDSGLTGSHKGANYGYTF	TGTGCCAGCAGTGACTCGGGTTTAACCGGGAGCCACAAAGGGGCCAACTATGGCTACACCTTC
TRBV7-9	.	TRBD2	TRBJ2-7	CASSLSDPIGGGGYEQYF	TGTGCCAGCAGCCTCTCGGACCCGATAGGCGGCGGGGGCTACGAGCAGTACTTC
TRBV19	.	TRBD1	TRBJ1-1	CASSIDNRGSEAFF	TGTGCCAGTAGTATAGATAACAGGGGATCTGAAGCTTTCTTT
TRBV5-1	once	TRBD1	TRBJ2-2	CASSETGAGGELFF	TGCGCCAGCAGCGAGACAGGGGCAGGCGGGGAGCTGTTTTTT
TRBV5-1	.	TRBD1	TRBJ2-5	CASSPGTGQETQYF	TGCGCCAGCAGTCCTGGGACGGGACAGGAGACCCAGTACTTC